The rows below give T cell receptor beta chains drawn from one sample of a study of blood T cells in healthy people across ages. MiXCR was run by TCRdb on the 5' RACE reads, yielding one entry per CDR3 protein. There are about 730,000 distinct CDR3 sequences in the sample; 43% occur only once, and around a fifth lies in the top ten. The sample taken for sequencing was blood. The receptors originated from a woman in her fifties or sixties in good health. Each CDR3 is given with its conserved first and last residue. The order of the fields is J gene, V gene, CDR3 protein.

j_call: TRBJ2-4; v_call: TRBV11-1; cdr3_aa: CASSLRDRVANIQYF
j_call: TRBJ2-3; v_call: TRBV4-2; cdr3_aa: CASSQVTSGGAADTQYF
j_call: TRBJ1-2; v_call: TRBV12-5; cdr3_aa: CASGEDSVNYGYTF
j_call: TRBJ2-7; v_call: TRBV7-9; cdr3_aa: CASSLGETSTYEQYF
j_call: TRBJ2-7; v_call: TRBV6-6; cdr3_aa: CASSPPEVIDEQYF
j_call: TRBJ2-7; v_call: TRBV6-2/TRBV6-3; cdr3_aa: CASLLSAGSYEQYF
j_call: TRBJ2-1; v_call: TRBV9; cdr3_aa: CASSVAGVAGAHEQFF
j_call: TRBJ1-5; v_call: TRBV6-5; cdr3_aa: CASSGQLTNQPQHF
j_call: TRBJ2-6; v_call: TRBV4-3; cdr3_aa: CVSSQEVTTQMVFNVLTF
j_call: TRBJ1-2; v_call: TRBV3-1; cdr3_aa: CASSQRGVNYGYTF
j_call: TRBJ2-1; v_call: TRBV7-2; cdr3_aa: CASGGLALNEQFF
j_call: NA; v_call: TRBV6-5; cdr3_aa: CASTQVQGGGYEQYF
j_call: TRBJ2-7; v_call: TRBV5-1; cdr3_aa: CASSLVETGQLEQYF
j_call: TRBJ2-3; v_call: TRBV7-2; cdr3_aa: CASSLVAGDGGDTQYF
j_call: TRBJ2-5; v_call: TRBV10-3; cdr3_aa: CAISDKAKQETQYF
j_call: TRBJ2-5; v_call: TRBV4-3; cdr3_aa: CASSPSYIAETQYF
j_call: TRBJ2-7; v_call: TRBV14; cdr3_aa: CAGSQSGIGYEQYF
j_call: TRBJ1-5; v_call: TRBV12-3/TRBV12-4; cdr3_aa: CASSLVKGNQPQHF
j_call: TRBJ1-2; v_call: TRBV2; cdr3_aa: CASSESGAKANYGYTF
j_call: TRBJ2-3; v_call: TRBV7-3; cdr3_aa: CAGNLTSGSKGDTQYF
j_call: TRBJ1-2; v_call: TRBV20-1; cdr3_aa: CSAWTSNYGYTF
j_call: TRBJ2-7; v_call: TRBV20-1; cdr3_aa: CSASGGISYEQYF
j_call: TRBJ2-1; v_call: TRBV7-2; cdr3_aa: CASSLDVGTYNEQFF
j_call: TRBJ2-1; v_call: TRBV4-3; cdr3_aa: CASSQDQGDSQFF
j_call: TRBJ2-1; v_call: TRBV3-1; cdr3_aa: CASSQGGLAGGYNEQFF
j_call: TRBJ2-1; v_call: TRBV4-3; cdr3_aa: CASSQDGNRMNEQFF
j_call: TRBJ2-7; v_call: TRBV27; cdr3_aa: CASSNLAGASSYEQYF